This T cell receptor (beta chain) was profiled in a study of blood T cell repertoires in COVID-19. V gave up 6 bases and J gave up 10 bases; unmatched junction bases: 11. Germline V gene data show CDR1 as SQVTM and CDR2 as ANQGSEA. The CDR3 spans 14 residues. Assignment of participants to cohorts was predicated upon participant-reported clinical history. As handled by the study authors: For nucleated cells, counts were estimated from reference gene primer amplification. Profiling relied on immunoSEQ multiplex PCR, and the TCRdb table lists in-frame clones only, not all of them. V and J calls and clone size are those listed in that table; D and trimming were worked out from the DNA. Altogether some 250,000 clones are present, around 89% being singletons, with the ten largest covering 8.8%.

The rearrangement uses TRBV29-1 and TRBJ1-6; 8 bases agree with TRBD1. Input material: PBMCs or T cells enriched from blood (not recorded which). The clonotype originates from a middle-aged man who had recovered from COVID-19. CDR3 sequence reads: CSVRGPQGDSPLHF. The CDR3 DNA reads TGCAGCGTCCGCGGTCCACAGGGGGACTCACCCCTCCACTTT.